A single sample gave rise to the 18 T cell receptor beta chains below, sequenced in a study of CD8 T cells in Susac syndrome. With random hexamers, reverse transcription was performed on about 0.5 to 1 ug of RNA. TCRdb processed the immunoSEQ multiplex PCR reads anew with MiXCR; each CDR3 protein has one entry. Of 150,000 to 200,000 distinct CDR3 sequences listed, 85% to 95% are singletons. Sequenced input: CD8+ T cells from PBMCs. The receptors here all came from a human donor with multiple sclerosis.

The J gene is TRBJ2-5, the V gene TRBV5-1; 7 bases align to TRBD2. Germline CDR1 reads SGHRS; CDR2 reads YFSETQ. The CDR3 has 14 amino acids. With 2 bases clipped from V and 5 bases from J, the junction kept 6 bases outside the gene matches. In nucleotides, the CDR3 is TGCGCCAGCAGCTTAGCGGGATCAAAGGAGACCCAGTACTTC. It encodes CASSLAGSKETQYF.

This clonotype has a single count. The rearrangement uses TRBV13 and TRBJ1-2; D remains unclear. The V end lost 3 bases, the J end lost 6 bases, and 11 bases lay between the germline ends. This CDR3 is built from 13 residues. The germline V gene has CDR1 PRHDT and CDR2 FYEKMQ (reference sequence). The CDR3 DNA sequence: TGTGCCAGCAGCTTTTTTCGGGAGGATGGCTACACCTTC. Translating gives CASSFFREDGYTF. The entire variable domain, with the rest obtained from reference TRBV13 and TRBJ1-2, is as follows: AAGVIQSPRHLIKEKRETATLKCYPIPRHDTVYWYQQGPGQDPQFLISFYEKMQSDKGSIPDRFSAQQFSDYHSELNMSSLELGDSALYFCASSFFREDGYTFGSGTRLTVV.

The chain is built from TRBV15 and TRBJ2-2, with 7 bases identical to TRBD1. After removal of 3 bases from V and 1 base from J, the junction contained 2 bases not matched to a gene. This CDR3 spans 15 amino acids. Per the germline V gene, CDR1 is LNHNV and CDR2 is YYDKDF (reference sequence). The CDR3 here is CATSRTGWNTGELFF. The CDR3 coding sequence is TGTGCCACCAGCAGGACAGGGTGGAACACCGGGGAGCTGTTTTTT.

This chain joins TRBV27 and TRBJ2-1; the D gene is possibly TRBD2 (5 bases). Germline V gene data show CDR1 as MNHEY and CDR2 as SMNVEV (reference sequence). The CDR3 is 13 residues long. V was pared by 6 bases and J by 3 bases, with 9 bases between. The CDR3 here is CASSQTSYNEQFF. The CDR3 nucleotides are TGTGCCAGCAGCCAAACTAGCTACAATGAGCAGTTCTTC.

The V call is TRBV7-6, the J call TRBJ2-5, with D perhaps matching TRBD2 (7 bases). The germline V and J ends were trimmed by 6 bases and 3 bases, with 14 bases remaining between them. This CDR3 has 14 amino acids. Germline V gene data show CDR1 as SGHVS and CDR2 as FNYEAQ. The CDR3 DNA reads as TGTGCCAGCAGACTGGGGGGGCCCAAAGAGACCCAGTACTTC. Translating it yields CASRLGGPKETQYF.

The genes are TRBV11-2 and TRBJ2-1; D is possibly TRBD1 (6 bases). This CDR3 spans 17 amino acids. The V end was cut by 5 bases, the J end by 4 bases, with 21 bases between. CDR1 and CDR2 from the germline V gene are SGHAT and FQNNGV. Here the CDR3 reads CASSPGVWGEEYNEQFF. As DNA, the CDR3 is TGTGCCAGCAGCCCAGGGGTATGGGGCGAGGAATACAATGAGCAGTTCTTC.

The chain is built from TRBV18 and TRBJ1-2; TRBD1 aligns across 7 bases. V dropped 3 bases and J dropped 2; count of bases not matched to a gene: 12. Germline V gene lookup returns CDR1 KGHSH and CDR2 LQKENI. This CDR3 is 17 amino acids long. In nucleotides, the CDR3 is TGTGCCAGCTCACCGGTAAGAGGGACAGCCTTCAACTATGGCTACACCTTC. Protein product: CASSPVRGTAFNYGYTF.

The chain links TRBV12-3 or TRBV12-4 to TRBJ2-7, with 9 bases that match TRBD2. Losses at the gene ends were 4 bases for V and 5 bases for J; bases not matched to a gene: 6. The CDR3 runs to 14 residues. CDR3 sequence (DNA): TGTGCCAGCAGTTCGGCGGGAGGGCCCCACGAGCAGTACTTC. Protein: CASSSAGGPHEQYF.

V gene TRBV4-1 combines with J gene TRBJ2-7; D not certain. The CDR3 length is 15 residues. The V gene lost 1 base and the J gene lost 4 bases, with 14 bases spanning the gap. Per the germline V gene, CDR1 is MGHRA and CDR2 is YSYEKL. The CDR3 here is CASSQVLVTGYEQYF. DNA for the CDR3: TGCGCCAGCAGCCAAGTCCTCGTGACGGGTTACGAGCAGTACTTC.

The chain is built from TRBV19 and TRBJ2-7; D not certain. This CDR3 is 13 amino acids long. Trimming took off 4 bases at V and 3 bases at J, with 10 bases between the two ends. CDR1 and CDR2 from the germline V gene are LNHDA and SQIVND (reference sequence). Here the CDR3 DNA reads TGTGCCAGTAGTACCGGGCCTCTCTACGAGCAGTACTTC. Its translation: CASSTGPLYEQYF.

CDR3: CASSQVTAETSLYEQYF. CDR3 coding DNA: TGTGCCAGCAGCCAAGTAACCGCCGAGACTAGCCTGTACGAGCAGTACTTC. This chain joins TRBV3-1 and TRBJ2-7; 7 bases are a match to TRBD2. This CDR3 comprises 17 residues. CDR1 is LGHDT and CDR2 is YNNKEL in the germline V gene (reference sequence). Unmatched junction bases numbered 13, after V lost 1 base and J lost 4 bases.

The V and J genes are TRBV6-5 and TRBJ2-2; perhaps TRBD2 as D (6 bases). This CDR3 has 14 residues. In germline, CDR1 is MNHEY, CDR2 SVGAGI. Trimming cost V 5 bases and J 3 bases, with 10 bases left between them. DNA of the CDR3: TGTGCCAGCAGTCCCTGGGGGGACACCGGGGAGCTGTTTTTT. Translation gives CASSPWGDTGELFF.

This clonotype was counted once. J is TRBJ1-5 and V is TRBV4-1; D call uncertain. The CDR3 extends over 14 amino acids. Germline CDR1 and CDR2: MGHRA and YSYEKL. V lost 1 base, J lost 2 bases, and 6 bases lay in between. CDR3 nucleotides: TGCGCCAGCAGCCAAGGCCTTCGCAATCAGCCCCAGCATTTT. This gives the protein CASSQGLRNQPQHF.

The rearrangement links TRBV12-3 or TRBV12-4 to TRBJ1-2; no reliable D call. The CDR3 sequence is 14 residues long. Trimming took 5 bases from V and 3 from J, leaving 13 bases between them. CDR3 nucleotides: TGTGCCAGCAGTCCCGTCAGGCAGGACTATGGCTACACCTTC. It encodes CASSPVRQDYGYTF.

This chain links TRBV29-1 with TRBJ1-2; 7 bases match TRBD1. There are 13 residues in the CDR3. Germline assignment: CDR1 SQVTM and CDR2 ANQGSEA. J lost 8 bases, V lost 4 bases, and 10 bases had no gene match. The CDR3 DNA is TGCAGCGTTGTGGTCAGGGGGATAGGAGGCTACACCTTC. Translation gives CSVVVRGIGGYTF.

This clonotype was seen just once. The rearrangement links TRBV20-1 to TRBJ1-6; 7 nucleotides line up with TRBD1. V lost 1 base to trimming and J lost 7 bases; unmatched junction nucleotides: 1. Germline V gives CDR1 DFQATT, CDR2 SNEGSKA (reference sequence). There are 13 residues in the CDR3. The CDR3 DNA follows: TGCAGTGCTAGAGGCAGGGGGAATTCACCCCTCCACTTT. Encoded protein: CSARGRGNSPLHF.

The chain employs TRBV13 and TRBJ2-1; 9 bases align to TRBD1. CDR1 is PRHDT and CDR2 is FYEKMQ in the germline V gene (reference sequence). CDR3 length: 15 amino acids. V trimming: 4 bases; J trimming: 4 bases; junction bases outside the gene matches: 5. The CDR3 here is CASSSGTGIYNEQFF. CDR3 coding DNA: TGTGCCAGCAGCTCCGGGACAGGGATTTACAATGAGCAGTTCTTC.

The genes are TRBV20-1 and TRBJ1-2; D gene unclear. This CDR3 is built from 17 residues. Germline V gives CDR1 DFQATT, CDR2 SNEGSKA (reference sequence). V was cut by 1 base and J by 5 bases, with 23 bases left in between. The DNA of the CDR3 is TGCAGTGCTAGAGCCCGCCCGGGTGTAAACACGTGGTATGGCTACACCTTC. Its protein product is CSARARPGVNTWYGYTF.